This T cell receptor beta chain was recovered during a study of shared clonotypes between healthy human individuals. Findings and caveats of the study: Genetic and exposure-history diversity was limited by the few donors.

Naive CD8 cells lacked CD45RO, underwent positive selection for CCR7 and left out terminally differentiated effector memory CD45RA+ cells. The CDR3 has 12 amino acids. The V gene lost 5 bases and the J gene lost 2 bases, with 6 bases spanning the gap. Germline V lookup: CDR1 MNHEY, CDR2 SVGAGI. For this clone: Its antigen is as yet unknown. The identical CDR3 is also encoded by other nucleotide sequences in the sample.

Generated by immunoSEQ multiplex PCR, the TCRdb table keeps only in-frame clones and is missing some. This sample yields 630,000 or so clones, of which roughly 98% are seen a single time; more than 0.3% belongs to the top ten. Sample: naive CD8+ T cells sorted from blood. This sequence joins TRBV6-5 and TRBJ1-2; D unclear. The sequence derives from a man younger than 45 in good health. CDR3 DNA: TGTGCCAGCAGTCCGGCAAACTATGGCTACACCTTC. Translated, it gives CASSPANYGYTF.